Below, 9 T cell receptor beta chains from the same sample are listed, as sequenced in a study of blood T cell repertoires in COVID-19. The repertoire was sequenced with immunoSEQ multiplex PCR; TCRdb's copy has only in-frame clones and lacks some. In the table there are about 120,000 clones, 55% to 75% of which are singletons. The sequencing input was peripheral blood. The receptors originated from a human donor with acute or convalescent COVID-19. The donor label of this sample is uncertain.

V and J are TRBV2 and TRBJ1-5; 7 bases agree with TRBD1. The V gene end was trimmed by 6 bases and the J gene end by 5 bases; junction bases not matched to a gene: 7. The CDR3 has 14 amino acids. Germline CDR1 and CDR2: SNHLY and FYNNEI. The CDR3 sequence: CASRPDREYQPQHF. Written as DNA, the CDR3 is TGTGCCAGCAGGCCCGACAGGGAGTATCAGCCCCAGCATTTT.

V usage is TRBV3-1 (or the pseudogene TRBV3-2) and J usage is TRBJ2-1, with D unresolved. CDR1 and CDR2 (germline): LGHDT, YNNKEL (reference sequence). The CDR3 spans 12 residues. V dropped 8 bases and J dropped 8 bases, with 13 bases sitting between them. CDR3 protein: CASCRVRDEQFF. The CDR3 DNA follows: TGTGCCAGCTGCCGAGTCCGCGATGAGCAGTTCTTC.

This chain links TRBV3-1 (or the pseudogene TRBV3-2) with TRBJ1-1; D gene unclear. The CDR3 is 16 amino acids. Germline values: CDR1 LGHDT, CDR2 YNNKEL (reference sequence). V shed 1 base and J shed 5 bases, with 17 bases lying between them. Written as DNA, the CDR3 is TGTGCCAGCAGCCAAGCCCGAACGGGGAGTCTGACTGAAGCTTTCTTT. This encodes CASSQARTGSLTEAFF.

This sequence joins TRBV15 and TRBJ2-5, with D tentatively TRBD2 (6 bases). Trimming left V 3 bases short and J 6 bases short, with 17 bases between. The CDR3 totals 15 residues. The germline gives CDR1 LNHNV, CDR2 YYDKDF (reference sequence). The CDR3 DNA sequence: TGTGCCACCAGCAGCGGGACTTCCTGGGAGAAGACCCAGTACTTC. Translation gives CATSSGTSWEKTQYF.

V and J are TRBV19 and TRBJ1-6; a weak D match, TRBD1 (5 bases). The V gene's germline CDR1 is LNHDA and CDR2 SQIVND (reference sequence). This CDR3 is 17 amino acids long. The V gene lost 5 bases and the J gene lost 2 bases, with 16 bases spanning the gap. DNA of the CDR3: TGTGCCAGTAGTCCGGGACTGGCAGTAGCCTATAATTCACCCCTCCACTTT. Translating gives CASSPGLAVAYNSPLHF.

This chain uses TRBV19 with TRBJ1-1; D is perhaps TRBD1 (5 bases). Germline CDR1 and CDR2: LNHDA and SQIVND (reference sequence). This CDR3 has 13 amino acids. V gave up 6 bases and J gave up 1 base, with 9 bases separating them. This chain's CDR3 is CASRIRENTEAFF. The CDR3, as DNA: TGTGCCAGTAGGATCAGGGAGAACACTGAAGCTTTCTTT.

The J gene is TRBJ1-2, the V gene TRBV5-1, with TRBD1 matching over 9 bases. The germline gives CDR1 SGHRS, CDR2 YFSETQ. This CDR3 is 16 amino acids long. J gave up 9 bases and V 5 bases, and 17 bases lay outside the gene matches. DNA for the CDR3: TGCGCCAGCAGAGAGGGGCCGGGACAGGGTATTTTGCGCTACACCTTC. Translation: CASREGPGQGILRYTF.

The rearrangement uses TRBV6-6 and TRBJ1-4; TRBD1 might be the D (6 bases). This CDR3 is built from 13 residues. CDR1 MNHNY and CDR2 SVGAGI come from the germline V gene (reference sequence). V was pared by 8 bases and J by 4 bases, with 11 bases between. CDR3 bases: TGTGCCAGCGGGGGCAGCCTTAATGAAAAACTGTTTTTT. Translation: CASGGSLNEKLFF.

The chain has TRBV30 and TRBJ2-2, with D maybe TRBD1 (6 bases). V lost 3 bases to trimming and J lost 1 base, with 9 bases between them. Germline values: CDR1 GTSNPN, CDR2 SVGIG (reference sequence). The CDR3 contains 14 residues. CDR3 residues: CAWRGTLNTGELFF. The CDR3 DNA follows: TGTGCCTGGAGGGGGACACTGAACACCGGGGAGCTGTTTTTT.